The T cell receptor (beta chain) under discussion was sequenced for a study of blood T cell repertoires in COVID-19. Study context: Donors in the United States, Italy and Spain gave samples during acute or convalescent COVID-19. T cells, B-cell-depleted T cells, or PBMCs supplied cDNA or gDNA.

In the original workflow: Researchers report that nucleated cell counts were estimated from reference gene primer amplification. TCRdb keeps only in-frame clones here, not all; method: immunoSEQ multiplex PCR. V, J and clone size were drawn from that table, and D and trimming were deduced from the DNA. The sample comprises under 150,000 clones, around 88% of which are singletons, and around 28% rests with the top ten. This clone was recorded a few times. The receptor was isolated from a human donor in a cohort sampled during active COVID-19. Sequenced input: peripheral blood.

CDR3 nucleotide sequence: TGTGCCAGCAGCTTAATACAGCAAGAGACCCAGTACTTC. It translates to CASSLIQQETQYF. The chain employs TRBV7-6 and TRBJ2-5; unclear D gene. V was pared by 2 bases and J by 2 bases, with 6 bases between. The length of the CDR3 is 13 residues. Germline lookup yields CDR1 SGHVS and CDR2 FNYEAQ.